What follows is one T cell receptor (beta chain) and its context. In the source study's methods: Cell counts per sample came from amplifying reference gene primers. TCRdb's copy holds only in-frame clones and misses some; the assay was immunoSEQ multiplex PCR. That table furnishes V, J and clone size, whereas the DNA furnished D and trimming. The table shows about 260,000 clones, with almost 85% occurring only once. This sample was taken from a study of blood T cell repertoires in COVID-19. Overall study: Specimens from acute and convalescent COVID-19 originated in the United States, Italy and Spain. T cells, B-cell-depleted T cells, or PBMCs supplied cDNA or gDNA.

Germline V gene sequence: CDR1 SGHTA, CDR2 FQGNSA. The CDR3 length is 14 residues. V was shortened by 5 bases and J by 2 bases, with 13 bases between the two germline ends. The sequence was collected from an elderly woman with acute or convalescent COVID-19. The sequenced sample consisted of peripheral blood. The chain has TRBV7-2 and TRBJ2-7; D might be TRBD1 (6 bases). Here the CDR3 reads CASSPVGTTYEQYF. CDR3 DNA sequence: TGTGCCAGCAGCCCCGTGGGGACAACCTACGAGCAGTACTTC.